Listed here is a single T cell receptor (beta chain). This specimen belongs to a study of cytomegalovirus exposure and HLA in healthy donors. CDR3 length equals 16 residues. The V segment lost 5 bases and the J segment 4 bases; nucleotides outside the gene matches: 8. The germline CDR1 and CDR2 sequences are MDHEN and SYDVKM. With 60 Vbeta and 13 Jbeta primers, the PCR was carried out. Clones were read by immunoSEQ multiplex PCR, and TCRdb kept only the in-frame ones, dropping some. The data contain approximately 80,000 clones, more than 50% of them singletons. The V and J genes are TRBV28 and TRBJ2-3; 11 nucleotides match TRBD2. The TCR sequence derives from a woman aged 40 to 55 in good health and CMV-seropositive. The sequencing sample was made of PBMCs. This chain's CDR3 is CASSGPSGRWADTQYF. For the CDR3, the DNA is TGTGCCAGCAGTGGGCCTAGCGGGAGGTGGGCAGATACGCAGTATTTT.